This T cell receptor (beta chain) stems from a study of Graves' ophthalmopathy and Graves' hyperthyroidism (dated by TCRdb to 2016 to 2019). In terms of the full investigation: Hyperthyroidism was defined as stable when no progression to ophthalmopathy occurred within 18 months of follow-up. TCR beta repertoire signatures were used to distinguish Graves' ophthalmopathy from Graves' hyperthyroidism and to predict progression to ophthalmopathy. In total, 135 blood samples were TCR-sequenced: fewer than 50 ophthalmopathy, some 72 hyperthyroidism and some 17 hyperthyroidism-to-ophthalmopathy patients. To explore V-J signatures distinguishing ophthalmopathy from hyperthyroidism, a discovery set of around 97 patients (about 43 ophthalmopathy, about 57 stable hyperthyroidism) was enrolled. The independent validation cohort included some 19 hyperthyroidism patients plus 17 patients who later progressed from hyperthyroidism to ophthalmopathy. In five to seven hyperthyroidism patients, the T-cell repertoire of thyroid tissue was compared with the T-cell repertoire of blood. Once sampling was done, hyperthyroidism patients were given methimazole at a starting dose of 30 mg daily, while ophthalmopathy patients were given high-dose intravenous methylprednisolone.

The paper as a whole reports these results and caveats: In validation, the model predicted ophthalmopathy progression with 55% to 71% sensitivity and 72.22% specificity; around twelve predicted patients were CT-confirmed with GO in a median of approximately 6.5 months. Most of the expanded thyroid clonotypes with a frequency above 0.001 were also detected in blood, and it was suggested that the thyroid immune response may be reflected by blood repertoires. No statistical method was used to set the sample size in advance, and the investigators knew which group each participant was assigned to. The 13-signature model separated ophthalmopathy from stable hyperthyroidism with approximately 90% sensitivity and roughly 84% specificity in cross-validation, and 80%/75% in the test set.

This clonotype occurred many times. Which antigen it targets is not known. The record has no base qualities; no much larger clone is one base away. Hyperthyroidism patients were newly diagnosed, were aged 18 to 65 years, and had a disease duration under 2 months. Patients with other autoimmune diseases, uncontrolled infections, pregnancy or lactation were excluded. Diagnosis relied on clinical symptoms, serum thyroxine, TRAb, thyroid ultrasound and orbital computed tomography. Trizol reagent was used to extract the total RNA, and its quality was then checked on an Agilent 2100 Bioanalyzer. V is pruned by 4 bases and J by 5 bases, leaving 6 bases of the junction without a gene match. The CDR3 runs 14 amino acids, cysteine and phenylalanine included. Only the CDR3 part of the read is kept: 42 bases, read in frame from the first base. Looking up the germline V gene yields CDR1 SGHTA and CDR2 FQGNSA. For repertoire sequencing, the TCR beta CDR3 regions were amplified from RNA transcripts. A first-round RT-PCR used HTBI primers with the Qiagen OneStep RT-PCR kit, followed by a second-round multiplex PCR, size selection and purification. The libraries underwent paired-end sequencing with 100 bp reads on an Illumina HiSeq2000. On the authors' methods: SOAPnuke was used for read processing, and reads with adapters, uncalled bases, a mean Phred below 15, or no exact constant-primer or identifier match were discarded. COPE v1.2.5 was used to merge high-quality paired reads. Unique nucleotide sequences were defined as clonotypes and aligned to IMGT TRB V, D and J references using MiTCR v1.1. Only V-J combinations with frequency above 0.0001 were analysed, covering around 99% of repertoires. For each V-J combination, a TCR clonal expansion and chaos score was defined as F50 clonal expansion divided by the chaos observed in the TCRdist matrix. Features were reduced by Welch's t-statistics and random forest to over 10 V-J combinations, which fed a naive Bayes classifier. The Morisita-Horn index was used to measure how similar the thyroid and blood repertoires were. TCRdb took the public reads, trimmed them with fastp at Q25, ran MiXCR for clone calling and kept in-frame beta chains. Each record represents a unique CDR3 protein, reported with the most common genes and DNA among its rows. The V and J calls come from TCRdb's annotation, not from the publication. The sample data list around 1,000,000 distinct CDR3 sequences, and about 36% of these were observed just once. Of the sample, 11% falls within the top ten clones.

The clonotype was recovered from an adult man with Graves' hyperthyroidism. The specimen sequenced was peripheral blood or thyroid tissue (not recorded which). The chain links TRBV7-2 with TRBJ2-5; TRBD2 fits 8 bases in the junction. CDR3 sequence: CASSYIAGSETQYF. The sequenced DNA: TGTGCCAGCAGCTATATAGCGGGGTCCGAGACCCAGTACTTC.